This T cell receptor beta chain was sequenced for a study of blood T cell repertoires in COVID-19. CDR1 is MDHEN, CDR2 SYDVKM, per germline. This CDR3 spans 14 amino acids. The V gene lost 6 bases and the J gene lost 1 base, with 9 bases spanning the gap. Measured with immunoSEQ multiplex PCR; TCRdb has only the in-frame clones, and not every one. In the table there are fewer than 200,000 clones, roughly 86% of which are singletons. Sequencing was performed on peripheral blood. This receptor was taken from a woman over 75 with COVID-19, enrolled during active disease. The V gene is TRBV28, the J gene TRBJ2-2; maybe TRBD2 (6 bases). The CDR3 nucleotides read TGTGCCAGCAGCGGTAGCGGGAACACCGGGGAGCTGTTTTTT. Its protein is CASSGSGNTGELFF.